This TCR beta chain was identified during a study of OX40 agonist ivuxolimab in advanced cancers. Study-wide background: Previous treatment with anti-PD-1, anti-PD-L1 or anti-CTLA-4 therapy was allowed; 40% had received some.

The CDR3 length is 13 residues. V was trimmed by 9 bases and J by 5 bases, leaving 12 bases between them. Per germline, CDR1 SGHNT and CDR2 YYREEE (reference sequence). This clone has a handful of counts. Its target is unknown. Profiling relied on immunoSEQ multiplex PCR, and the TCRdb table lists in-frame clones only, not all of them. The sample records over 50,000 clones, 70% to 90% being singletons. Regarding the study as a whole: Low normalized T-cell clonal expansion also characterized some of the nonresponders.

Sequenced here: CD4+ or CD8+ T cells sorted from blood, sampled in a trial of the OX40 agonist ivuxolimab. The origin of this receptor is an adult with an advanced solid tumor such as melanoma, head and neck, liver or kidney cancer. This rearrangement joins TRBV5-4 to TRBJ1-6; no firm D call. As DNA, the CDR3 is TGTGCCACCCGAACAGATAATAATTCACCCCTCCACTTT. It is translated as CATRTDNNSPLHF.